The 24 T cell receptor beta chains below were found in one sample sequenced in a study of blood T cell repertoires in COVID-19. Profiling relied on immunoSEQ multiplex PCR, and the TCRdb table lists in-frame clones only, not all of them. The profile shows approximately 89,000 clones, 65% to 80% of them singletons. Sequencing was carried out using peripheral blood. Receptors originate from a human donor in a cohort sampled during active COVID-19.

Here the CDR3 DNA reads TGTGCCAGCAGTGACGCCACAGGGGGCTACGAGCAGTACTTC. This sequence encodes CASSDATGGYEQYF. This chain connects TRBV6-1 to TRBJ2-7; 8 bases map to TRBD1. V lost 3 bases to trimming and J lost 3 bases; unmatched junction nucleotides: 4. The CDR3 sequence is 14 residues long. From germline, CDR1 is MNHNS and CDR2 SASEGT.

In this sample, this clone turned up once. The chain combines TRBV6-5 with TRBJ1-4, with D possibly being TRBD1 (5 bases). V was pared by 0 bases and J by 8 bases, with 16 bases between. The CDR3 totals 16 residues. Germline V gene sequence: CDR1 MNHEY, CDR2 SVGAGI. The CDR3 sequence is CASSYSSAAGREKLFF. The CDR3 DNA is TGTGCCAGCAGTTACTCGAGTGCGGCAGGGAGGGAAAAACTGTTTTTT.

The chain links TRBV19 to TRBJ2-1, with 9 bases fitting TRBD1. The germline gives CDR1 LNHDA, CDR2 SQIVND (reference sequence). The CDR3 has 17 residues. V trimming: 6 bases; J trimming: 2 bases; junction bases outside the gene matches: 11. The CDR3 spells CASSLRGGQGAYNEQFF. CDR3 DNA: TGTGCCAGTAGCCTCAGGGGGGGACAGGGAGCCTACAATGAGCAGTTCTTC.

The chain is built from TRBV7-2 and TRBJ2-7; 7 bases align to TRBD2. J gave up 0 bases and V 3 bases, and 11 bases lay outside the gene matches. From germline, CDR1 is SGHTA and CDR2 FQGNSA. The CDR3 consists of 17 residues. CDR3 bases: TGTGCCAGCAGCTTCTCTAGCGGCTCCTTCAACTCCTACGAGCAGTACTTC. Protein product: CASSFSSGSFNSYEQYF.

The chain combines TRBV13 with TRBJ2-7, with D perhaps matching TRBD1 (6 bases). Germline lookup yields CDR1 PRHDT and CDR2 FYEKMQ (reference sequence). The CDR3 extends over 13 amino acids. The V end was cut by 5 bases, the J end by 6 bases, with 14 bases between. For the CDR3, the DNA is TGTGCCAGCAGCAGAGAGGCAGGGGTCGAGCAGTACTTC. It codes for CASSREAGVEQYF.

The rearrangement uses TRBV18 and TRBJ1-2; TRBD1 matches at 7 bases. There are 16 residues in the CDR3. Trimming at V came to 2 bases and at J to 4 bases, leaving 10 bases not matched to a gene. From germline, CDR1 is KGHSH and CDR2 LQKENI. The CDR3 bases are TGTGCCAGCTCACCAGTACAGGGGTCGGCTATCTATGGCTACACCTTC. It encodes CASSPVQGSAIYGYTF.

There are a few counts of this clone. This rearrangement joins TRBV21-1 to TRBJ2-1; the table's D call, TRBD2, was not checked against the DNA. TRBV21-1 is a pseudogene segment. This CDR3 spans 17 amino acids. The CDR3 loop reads CASKRSRLAMHYNEQFF. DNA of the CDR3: TGTGCCAGCAAGAGGTCGAGACTAGCCATGCATTACAATGAGCAGTTCTTC.

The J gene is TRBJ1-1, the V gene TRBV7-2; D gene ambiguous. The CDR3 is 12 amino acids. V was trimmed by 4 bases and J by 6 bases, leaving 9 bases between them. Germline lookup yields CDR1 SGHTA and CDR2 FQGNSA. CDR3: CASSSPPAEAFF. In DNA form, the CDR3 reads TGTGCCAGCAGCTCCCCCCCCGCTGAAGCTTTCTTT.

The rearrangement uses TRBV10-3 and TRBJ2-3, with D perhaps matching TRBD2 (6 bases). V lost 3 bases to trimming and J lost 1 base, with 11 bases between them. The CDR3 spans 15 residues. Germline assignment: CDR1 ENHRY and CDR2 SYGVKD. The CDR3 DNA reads TGTGCCATCAGTGACTGGGCTAGCGGCACAGATACGCAGTATTTT. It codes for CAISDWASGTDTQYF.

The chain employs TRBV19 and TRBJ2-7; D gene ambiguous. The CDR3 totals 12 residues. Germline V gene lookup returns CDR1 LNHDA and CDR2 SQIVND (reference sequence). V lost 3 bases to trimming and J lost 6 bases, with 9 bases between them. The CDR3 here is CASSILSGEQYF. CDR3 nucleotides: TGTGCCAGTAGTATCCTCTCGGGCGAGCAGTACTTC.

The CDR3: CASSESRGSSYNEQFF. The CDR3 DNA follows: TGCGCCAGCAGTGAGTCACGAGGGAGCTCCTACAATGAGCAGTTCTTC. The chain couples TRBV10-1 to TRBJ2-1, with D perhaps TRBD2 (5 bases). The ends were cut back, 0 bases at V and 0 bases at J, with 9 bases in the middle. The CDR3 is 16 residues long. Germline V gene data show CDR1 as WNHNN and CDR2 as SYGVQD (reference sequence).

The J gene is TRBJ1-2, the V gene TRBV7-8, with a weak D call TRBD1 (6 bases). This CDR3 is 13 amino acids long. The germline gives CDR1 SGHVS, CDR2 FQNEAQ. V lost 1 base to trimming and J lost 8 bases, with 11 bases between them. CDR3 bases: TGTGCCAGCAGCTTAGAACAGGGTGGGGGCTACACCTTC. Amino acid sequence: CASSLEQGGGYTF.

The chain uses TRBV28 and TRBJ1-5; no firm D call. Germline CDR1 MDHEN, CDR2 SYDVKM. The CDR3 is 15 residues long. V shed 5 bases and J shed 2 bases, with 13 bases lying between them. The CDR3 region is CASSPRNFGNQPQHF. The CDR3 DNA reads TGTGCCAGCAGTCCCAGGAATTTTGGCAATCAGCCCCAGCATTTT.

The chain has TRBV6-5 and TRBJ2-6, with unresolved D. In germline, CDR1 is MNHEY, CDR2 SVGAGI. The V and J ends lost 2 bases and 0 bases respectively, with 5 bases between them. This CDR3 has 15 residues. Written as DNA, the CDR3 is TGTGCCAGCAGTTACGGCATCTCTGGGGCCAACGTCCTGACTTTC. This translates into CASSYGISGANVLTF.

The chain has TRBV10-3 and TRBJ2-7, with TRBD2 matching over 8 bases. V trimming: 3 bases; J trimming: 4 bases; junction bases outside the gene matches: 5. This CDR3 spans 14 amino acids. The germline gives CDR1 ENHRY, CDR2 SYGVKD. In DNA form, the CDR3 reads TGTGCCATCAGTGAAAGCGGGAGTCTGTACGAGCAGTACTTC. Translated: CAISESGSLYEQYF.

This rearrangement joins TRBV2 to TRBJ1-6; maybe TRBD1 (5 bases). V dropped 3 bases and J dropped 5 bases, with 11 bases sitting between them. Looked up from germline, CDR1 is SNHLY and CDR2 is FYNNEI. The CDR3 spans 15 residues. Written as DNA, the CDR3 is TGTGCCAGCAGTGAGACCCCAGGGAATAATTCACCCCTCCACTTT. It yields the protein CASSETPGNNSPLHF. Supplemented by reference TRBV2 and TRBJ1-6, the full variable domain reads EPEVTQTPSHQVTQMGQEVILRCVPISNHLYFYWYRQILGQKVEFLVSFYNNEISEKSEIFDDQFSVERPDGSNFTLKIRSTKLEDSAMYFCASSETPGNNSPLHFGNGTRLTVT.

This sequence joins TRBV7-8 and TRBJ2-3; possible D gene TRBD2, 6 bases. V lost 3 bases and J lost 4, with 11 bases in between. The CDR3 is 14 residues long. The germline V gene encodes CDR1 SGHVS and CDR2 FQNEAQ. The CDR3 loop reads CASSFGGDADTQYF. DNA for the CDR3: TGTGCCAGCAGCTTTGGAGGGGACGCAGATACGCAGTATTTT.

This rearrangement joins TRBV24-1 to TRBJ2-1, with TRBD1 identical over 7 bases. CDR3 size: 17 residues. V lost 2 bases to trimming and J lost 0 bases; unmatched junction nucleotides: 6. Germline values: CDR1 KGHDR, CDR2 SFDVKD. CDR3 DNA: TGTGCCACCAGTGATTCTTGGACAGGTCGCTCCTACAATGAGCAGTTCTTC. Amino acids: CATSDSWTGRSYNEQFF.

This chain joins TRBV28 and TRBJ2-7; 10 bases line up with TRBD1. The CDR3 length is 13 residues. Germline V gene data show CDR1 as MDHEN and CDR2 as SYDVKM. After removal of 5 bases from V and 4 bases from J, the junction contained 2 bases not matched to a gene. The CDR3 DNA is TGTGCCAGCAGTGCGGACAGGGGGTACGAGCAGTACTTC. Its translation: CASSADRGYEQYF.

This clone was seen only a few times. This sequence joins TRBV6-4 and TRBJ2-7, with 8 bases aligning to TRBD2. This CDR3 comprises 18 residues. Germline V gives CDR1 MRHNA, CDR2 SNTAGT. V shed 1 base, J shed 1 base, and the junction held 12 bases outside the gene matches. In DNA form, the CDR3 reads TGTGCCAGCAGTGACTTGGGACTAGGTGCAAGTTTGTCCTACGAGCAGTACTTC. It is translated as CASSDLGLGASLSYEQYF.

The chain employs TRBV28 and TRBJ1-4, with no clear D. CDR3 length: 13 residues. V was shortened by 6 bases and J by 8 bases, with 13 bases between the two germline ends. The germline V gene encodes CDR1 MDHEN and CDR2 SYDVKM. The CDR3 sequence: CASRTSGGEKLFF. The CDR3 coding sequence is TGTGCCAGCAGGACTAGTGGCGGGGAAAAACTGTTTTTT.

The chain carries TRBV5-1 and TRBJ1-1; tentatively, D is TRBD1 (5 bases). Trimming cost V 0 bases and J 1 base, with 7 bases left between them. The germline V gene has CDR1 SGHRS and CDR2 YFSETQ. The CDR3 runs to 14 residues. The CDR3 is CASSLGGANTEAFF. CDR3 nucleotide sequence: TGCGCCAGCAGCTTGGGTGGGGCGAACACTGAAGCTTTCTTT.

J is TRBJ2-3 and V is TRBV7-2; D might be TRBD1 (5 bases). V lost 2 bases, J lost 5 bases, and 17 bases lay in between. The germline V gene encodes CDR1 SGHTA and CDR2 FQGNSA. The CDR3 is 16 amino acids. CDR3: CASSLRSSSQGDTQYF. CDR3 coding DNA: TGTGCCAGCAGCTTACGAAGTAGCTCCCAGGGAGATACGCAGTATTTT.

The CDR3 reads CASSLLAGTGNQPQHF. The CDR3 DNA follows: TGTGCCAGCAGTCTCTTAGCCGGGACAGGGAATCAGCCCCAGCATTTT. J is TRBJ1-5 and V is TRBV6-2 or TRBV6-3, with TRBD1 matching 9 bases. The V and J ends lost 5 bases and 4 bases, in that order; junction bases with no gene match: 9. Germline assignment: CDR1 MNHEY and CDR2 SVGEGT. The CDR3 spans 16 residues.